This is a list of T cell receptor beta chains from one sample in a study of T cell repertoires in cytomegalovirus infection. TCRdb called the reads again in MiXCR, with one record for every CDR3 protein. Among 200,000 to 250,000 distinct CDR3 sequences listed, more than 9% were seen once. Source material: PBMCs. The source of these receptors is a human donor in good health (CMV status not recorded). Some clones in this sample may be carry-over from other donors' samples. CDR3s include the opening cysteine and the closing phenylalanine or tryptophan. Each record gives: J gene, V gene, clone size, D gene, CDR3 protein, CDR3 DNA. The D gene is left open where the match is weak. The size entry is marked missing in some rows and otherwise reads once, few, many or a size class.

j_gene: TRBJ2-3
v_gene: TRBV29-1
abundance: many
d_gene: NA
CDR3aa: CSVLQGTSTDTQYF
CDR3nt: TGCAGCGTTTTACAGGGAACTAGCACAGATACGCAGTATTTT

j_gene: TRBJ2-2
v_gene: TRBV29-1
abundance: NA
d_gene: TRBD1
CDR3aa: CSVETGGTGELFF
CDR3nt: TGCAGCGTCGAAACAGGGGGCACCGGGGAGCTGTTTTTT

j_gene: TRBJ2-1
v_gene: TRBV6-4
abundance: few
d_gene: TRBD2
CDR3aa: CASSGLAGVGEQFF
CDR3nt: TGTGCCAGCAGCGGACTAGCGGGAGTCGGTGAGCAGTTCTTC

j_gene: TRBJ2-7
v_gene: TRBV7-3
abundance: NA
d_gene: NA
CDR3aa: CASSPTPGTTGEQYF
CDR3nt: TGTGCCAGCAGCCCCACTCCCGGGACAACCGGAGAGCAGTACTTC

j_gene: TRBJ1-5
v_gene: TRBV5-4
abundance: NA
d_gene: NA
CDR3aa: CASSLDPGEPQHF
CDR3nt: TGTGCCAGCAGCCTCGATCCCGGCGAGCCCCAGCATTTT

j_gene: TRBJ2-7
v_gene: TRBV12-3/TRBV12-4
abundance: many
d_gene: NA
CDR3aa: CASSGTVPYEQYF
CDR3nt: TGTGCCAGCAGTGGGACGGTGCCCTACGAGCAGTACTTC

j_gene: TRBJ2-1
v_gene: TRBV7-2
abundance: many
d_gene: TRBD2
CDR3aa: CASSLGLAPYNEQFF
CDR3nt: TGTGCCAGCAGCTTGGGACTAGCTCCCTACAATGAGCAGTTCTTC

j_gene: TRBJ2-1
v_gene: TRBV11-3
abundance: NA
d_gene: TRBD2
CDR3aa: CASSLLAGGRNEQFF
CDR3nt: TGTGCCAGCAGCTTACTAGCGGGAGGAAGAAATGAGCAGTTCTTC

j_gene: TRBJ2-2
v_gene: TRBV3-1
abundance: NA
d_gene: NA
CDR3aa: CASRRTGANTGELFF
CDR3nt: TGTGCCAGCAGACGCACAGGAGCGAACACCGGGGAGCTGTTTTTT

j_gene: TRBJ2-7
v_gene: TRBV7-2
abundance: many
d_gene: NA
CDR3aa: CASSLEDTPGEQYF
CDR3nt: TGTGCCAGCAGCTTAGAGGACACCCCGGGCGAGCAGTACTTC

j_gene: TRBJ2-3
v_gene: TRBV7-2
abundance: many
d_gene: TRBD2
CDR3aa: CASRSGAYTDTQYF
CDR3nt: TGTGCCAGCAGAAGCGGGGCGTACACAGATACGCAGTATTTT

j_gene: TRBJ2-1
v_gene: TRBV6-2/TRBV6-3
abundance: many
d_gene: TRBD1
CDR3aa: CASRGTGKMDEQFF
CDR3nt: TGTGCCAGCAGGGGGACAGGAAAAATGGATGAGCAGTTCTTC

j_gene: TRBJ1-4
v_gene: TRBV20-1
abundance: NA
d_gene: NA
CDR3aa: CSAVGGRNEKLFF
CDR3nt: TGCAGTGCTGTGGGTGGCCGGAATGAAAAACTGTTTTTT

j_gene: TRBJ2-2
v_gene: TRBV7-3
abundance: many
d_gene: TRBD2
CDR3aa: CASSRGGPTGELFF
CDR3nt: TGTGCCAGCAGTAGGGGAGGGCCCACCGGGGAGCTGTTTTTT

j_gene: TRBJ2-7
v_gene: TRBV5-4
abundance: few
d_gene: NA
CDR3aa: CASSLNDPKYEQYF
CDR3nt: TGTGCCAGCAGCTTGAACGACCCGAAGTACGAGCAGTACTTC

j_gene: TRBJ1-2
v_gene: TRBV28
abundance: few
d_gene: NA
CDR3aa: CASSLSLTGGPNYGYTF
CDR3nt: TGTGCCAGCAGTTTGTCCCTTACGGGGGGCCCTAACTATGGCTACACCTTC

j_gene: TRBJ1-1
v_gene: TRBV19
abundance: many
d_gene: TRBD1
CDR3aa: CASTRRQGGKAFF
CDR3nt: TGTGCCAGTACCCGTCGACAGGGTGGGAAGGCTTTCTTT

j_gene: TRBJ1-1
v_gene: TRBV29-1
abundance: NA
d_gene: NA
CDR3aa: CSVARQPNTEAFF
CDR3nt: TGCAGCGTTGCTCGGCAGCCGAACACTGAAGCTTTCTTT

j_gene: TRBJ2-7
v_gene: TRBV3-1
abundance: many
d_gene: TRBD1
CDR3aa: CASSLGTESSYEQYF
CDR3nt: TGTGCCAGCAGCCTTGGGACAGAGAGCTCCTACGAGCAGTACTTC

j_gene: TRBJ2-7
v_gene: TRBV7-2
abundance: many
d_gene: TRBD1
CDR3aa: CASSLSQGAGEQYF
CDR3nt: TGTGCCAGCAGCTTATCTCAGGGGGCGGGGGAGCAGTACTTC

j_gene: TRBJ1-1
v_gene: TRBV11-2
abundance: NA
d_gene: NA
CDR3aa: CASSLDRTGTAFF
CDR3nt: TGTGCCAGCAGCTTAGATAGGACGGGTACTGCTTTCTTT

j_gene: TRBJ1-4
v_gene: TRBV28
abundance: many
d_gene: TRBD1
CDR3aa: CASSERQGGSPNEKLFF
CDR3nt: TGTGCCAGCAGTGAACGACAGGGGGGGTCTCCTAATGAAAAACTGTTTTTT

j_gene: TRBJ2-3
v_gene: TRBV7-2
abundance: many
d_gene: TRBD1
CDR3aa: CASSLVWRGQGTTDTQYF
CDR3nt: TGTGCCAGCAGCTTAGTATGGCGGGGACAGGGGACAACAGATACGCAGTATTTT

j_gene: TRBJ2-5
v_gene: TRBV7-2
abundance: many
d_gene: NA
CDR3aa: CASSLDNLAQYF
CDR3nt: TGTGCCAGCAGCTTAGACAACCTGGCCCAGTACTTC

j_gene: TRBJ2-7
v_gene: TRBV27
abundance: NA
d_gene: NA
CDR3aa: CASRMAPGARYEQYF
CDR3nt: TGTGCCAGCAGAATGGCGCCAGGGGCTCGGTACGAGCAGTACTTC

j_gene: TRBJ1-4
v_gene: TRBV28
abundance: many
d_gene: TRBD1
CDR3aa: CALRGQTNEKLFF
CDR3nt: TGTGCTCTCCGGGGACAGACGAATGAAAAACTGTTTTTT

j_gene: TRBJ2-5
v_gene: TRBV7-2
abundance: many
d_gene: NA
CDR3aa: CASSLGGGSQETQYF
CDR3nt: TGTGCCAGCAGCTTAGGGGGTGGGAGTCAAGAGACCCAGTACTTC

j_gene: TRBJ1-2
v_gene: TRBV7-2
abundance: many
d_gene: NA
CDR3aa: CASSLGGHGYTF
CDR3nt: TGTGCCAGCAGCTTAGGGGGGCATGGCTACACCTTC

j_gene: TRBJ1-3
v_gene: TRBV7-2
abundance: many
d_gene: NA
CDR3aa: CASSSSTVGNTIYF
CDR3nt: TGTGCCAGCAGCTCATCCACAGTAGGAAACACCATATATTTT

j_gene: TRBJ1-6
v_gene: TRBV19
abundance: NA
d_gene: TRBD1
CDR3aa: CASSPTGADSPLHF
CDR3nt: TGTGCCAGTAGTCCGACAGGGGCCGATTCACCCCTCCACTTT

j_gene: TRBJ2-3
v_gene: TRBV6-2/TRBV6-3
abundance: many
d_gene: NA
CDR3aa: CASTEEGDSKQYF
CDR3nt: TGTGCCAGCACCGAAGAGGGGGACTCGAAGCAGTATTTT

j_gene: TRBJ2-2
v_gene: TRBV7-2
abundance: many
d_gene: TRBD1
CDR3aa: CASRQDRGNTGELFF
CDR3nt: TGTGCCAGCCGCCAGGACAGGGGTAACACCGGGGAGCTGTTTTTT

j_gene: TRBJ2-1
v_gene: TRBV27
abundance: NA
d_gene: TRBD1
CDR3aa: CASMLRTGTGYNEQFF
CDR3nt: TGTGCCAGCATGTTAAGAACCGGGACAGGTTACAATGAGCAGTTCTTC

j_gene: TRBJ1-5
v_gene: TRBV2
abundance: NA
d_gene: NA
CDR3aa: CASSEEGSNQPQHF
CDR3nt: TGTGCCAGCAGTGAAGAAGGGTCCAATCAGCCCCAGCATTTT

j_gene: TRBJ2-3
v_gene: TRBV7-2
abundance: many
d_gene: TRBD2
CDR3aa: CASSRRAGVTDTQYF
CDR3nt: TGTGCCAGCAGCCGCCGGGCGGGAGTGACAGATACGCAGTATTTT

j_gene: TRBJ1-2
v_gene: TRBV25-1
abundance: few
d_gene: TRBD1
CDR3aa: CASSDTGTVLYGYTF
CDR3nt: TGTGCCAGCAGTGATACGGGGACAGTCCTTTATGGCTACACCTTC

j_gene: TRBJ2-2
v_gene: TRBV20-1
abundance: many
d_gene: NA
CDR3aa: CSARVQGNTGELFF
CDR3nt: TGCAGTGCTAGAGTACAGGGGAACACCGGGGAGCTGTTTTTT

j_gene: TRBJ2-7
v_gene: TRBV7-2
abundance: many
d_gene: NA
CDR3aa: CASSLERQPGYEQYF
CDR3nt: TGTGCCAGCAGCTTAGAGCGGCAGCCGGGCTACGAGCAGTACTTC

j_gene: TRBJ1-1
v_gene: TRBV29-1
abundance: NA
d_gene: NA
CDR3aa: CSVHGPNTEAFF
CDR3nt: TGCAGCGTTCACGGACCGAACACTGAAGCTTTCTTT

j_gene: TRBJ1-1
v_gene: TRBV6-5
abundance: NA
d_gene: TRBD1
CDR3aa: CASSYSVPGTGWNTEAFF
CDR3nt: TGTGCCAGCAGTTACTCGGTGCCCGGGACAGGGTGGAACACTGAAGCTTTCTTT

j_gene: TRBJ2-3
v_gene: TRBV7-2
abundance: many
d_gene: NA
CDR3aa: CASSLVLDAQYF
CDR3nt: TGTGCCAGCAGCTTAGTTTTGGATGCGCAGTATTTT